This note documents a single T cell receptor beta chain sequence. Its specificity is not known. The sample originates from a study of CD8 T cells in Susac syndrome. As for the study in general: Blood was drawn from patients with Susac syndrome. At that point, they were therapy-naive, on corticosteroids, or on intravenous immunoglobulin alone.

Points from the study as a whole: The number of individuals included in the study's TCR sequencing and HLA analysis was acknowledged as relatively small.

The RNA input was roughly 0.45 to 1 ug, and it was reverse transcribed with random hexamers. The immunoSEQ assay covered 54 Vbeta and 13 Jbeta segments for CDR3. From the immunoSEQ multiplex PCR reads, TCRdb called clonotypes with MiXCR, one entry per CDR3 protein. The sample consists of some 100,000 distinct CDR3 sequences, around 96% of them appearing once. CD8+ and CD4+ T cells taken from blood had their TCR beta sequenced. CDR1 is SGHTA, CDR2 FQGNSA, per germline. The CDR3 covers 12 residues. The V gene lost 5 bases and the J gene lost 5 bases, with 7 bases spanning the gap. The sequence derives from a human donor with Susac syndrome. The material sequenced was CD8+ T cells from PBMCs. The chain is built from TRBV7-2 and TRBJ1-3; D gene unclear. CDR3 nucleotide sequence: TGTGCCAGCAGCACTCAGCGAAACACCATATATTTT. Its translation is CASSTQRNTIYF.